The present T cell receptor (beta chain) was sequenced within a study of T cell responses to AZD1222 COVID-19 vaccine. Generated by immunoSEQ multiplex PCR, the TCRdb table keeps only in-frame clones and is missing some. The data contain over 100,000 clones, about 89% of them seen just once; the ten biggest clones take up roughly 7%. The CDR3 covers 16 residues. Trimming took off 4 bases at V and 5 bases at J, with 21 bases between the two ends. Germline V CDR1 and CDR2: SGHDT, YYEEEE. The V gene is TRBV5-6, the J gene TRBJ2-5, with D maybe TRBD2 (5 bases). The clonotype originates from an adult in good health. The sequencing used peripheral blood, collected on day 0 of AZD1222 vaccination. The CDR3: CASSPLGLASGETQYF. In DNA, the CDR3 is TGTGCCAGCAGCCCCTTGGGCCTAGCCTCTGGGGAGACCCAGTACTTC.